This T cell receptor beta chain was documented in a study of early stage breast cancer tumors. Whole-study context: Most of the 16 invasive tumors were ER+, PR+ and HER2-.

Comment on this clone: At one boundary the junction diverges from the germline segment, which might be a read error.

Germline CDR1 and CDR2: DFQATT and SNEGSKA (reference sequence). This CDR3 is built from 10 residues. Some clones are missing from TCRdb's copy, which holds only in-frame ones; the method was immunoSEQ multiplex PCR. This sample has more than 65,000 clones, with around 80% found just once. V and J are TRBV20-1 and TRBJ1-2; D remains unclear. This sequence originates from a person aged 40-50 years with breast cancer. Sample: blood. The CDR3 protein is CSARDLTVIF. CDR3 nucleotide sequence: TGCAGTGCTAGAGATCTTACAGTAATCTTC.